Sequencing of this T cell receptor beta chain was carried out in a study of cytomegalovirus exposure and HLA in healthy donors. On the study more broadly: Tens of millions of unique TCRs from HLA-typed donors were held in an early release of data.

PCR was performed using 60 Vbeta and 13 Jbeta primers. TCRdb's copy holds only in-frame clones and misses some; the assay was immunoSEQ multiplex PCR. This specimen shows tens of thousands of clones; the ten leading clones hold 6.5% to 8.5%. Findings and limits, study-wide: CMV serostatus was the sole immune exposure information available. Presence/absence analyses rested on an assumption that sequencing depth was roughly uniform across donors. A list of 150 or so TCR beta chains associated with cytomegalovirus was given.

Note on this clone: Its antigen remains unidentified.

The source of this sequence is a woman aged 40 to 50 in good health and CMV-seronegative. Sequencing was carried out using PBMCs.

The CDR3, as DNA: TGTGCCAGCAGGGCTAGCAATCAGCCCCAGCATTTT. The encoded protein is CASRASNQPQHF. The gene calls are TRBV5-8 and TRBJ1-5; D not resolved. Trimming removed 5 bases from V and 0 bases from J, with 3 bases in between. This CDR3 is 12 amino acids long. From germline, CDR1 is SGHTS and CDR2 YDEGEE.